The T cell receptor (beta chain) under discussion was sequenced for a study of tumor and adjacent non-tumor tissue in lung cancer. About the research overall: The patients, 10 to 11 men and roughly 5 women, were about 31 to 85 with stage I to III disease.

A remark on this clonotype: Antigen: not known. A much larger clone is a single base away; this may be a read error.

The library came from three nested PCR rounds adapted from ARM-PCR protocols. TCRdb reprocessed the multiplex PCR reads with MiXCR, giving one entry per CDR3 protein. The sample has approximately 66,000 distinct CDR3 sequences, about 61% seen once. Study-wide results and limits: Significantly higher TCR diversity was found in tumor than normal lung.

The template was RNA from unsorted bulk tissue. The normal lung tissue was taken more than 3 cm from the tumor edge. Trimming removed 6 bases from V and 0 bases from J, with 15 bases in between. CDR1 is MNHEY and CDR2 is SVGAGI in the germline V gene. This CDR3 has 16 amino acids. The sequence derives from a man between 65 and 85 years old with non-small cell lung cancer. The genes are TRBV6-5 and TRBJ1-3; D remains ambiguous. The sample comprised distant non-tumor lung tissue. CDR3 nucleotides: TGTGCCAGCAGCCGCCGTAGTCGGATCTCTGGAAACACCATATATTTT. Translation gives CASSRRSRISGNTIYF.